This record concerns one TCR beta chain sequence. This clonotype was detected many times. Its binding antigen is unknown. No per-base quality is available; no much larger clone lies one base away. The data belong to a study of Graves' ophthalmopathy and Graves' hyperthyroidism (dated by TCRdb to 2016 to 2018). Looking at the study overall: Peripheral blood samples were taken at the time of initial diagnosis, before any treatment was given. Following sample collection, hyperthyroidism patients were given methimazole at a starting dose of 30 mg daily, and ophthalmopathy patients were given high-dose intravenous methylprednisolone. To tell Graves' ophthalmopathy apart from Graves' hyperthyroidism, and to predict which patients would progress to ophthalmopathy, the study relied on TCR beta repertoire signatures. In total, 135 blood samples were TCR-sequenced: around 42 ophthalmopathy, about 75 hyperthyroidism and some 17 hyperthyroidism-to-ophthalmopathy patients. For independent validation, a separate cohort was made up of approximately 18 hyperthyroidism patients plus 17 patients who later progressed from hyperthyroidism to ophthalmopathy. T-cell repertoires of thyroid tissue and blood were compared in over 5 hyperthyroidism patients. A discovery set of 100 patients (43 ophthalmopathy, about 55 stable hyperthyroidism) was enrolled to explore V-J signatures distinguishing ophthalmopathy from hyperthyroidism. The investigation overall reported the following: The 13-signature model separated ophthalmopathy from stable hyperthyroidism with 85% to 90% sensitivity and around 81% specificity in cross-validation, and 80%/75% in the test set. Among expanded thyroid clonotypes with frequency above 0.001, most also showed up in blood, which suggests that blood repertoires may reflect the thyroid immune response. Sample size was not statistically predetermined, and group allocation was not concealed from the investigators. In validation, the model predicted ophthalmopathy progression with 55% to 71% sensitivity and around 72% specificity; 12 predicted patients were CT-confirmed with GO in a median of approximately six months.

Ophthalmopathy patients were characterized by moderately to severely active disease, a Clinical Activity Score of at least 3, a NOSPECS grade of at least 4, and a disease duration under 3 months. Patients with other autoimmune diseases, uncontrolled infections, pregnancy or lactation were excluded. Diagnosis relied on clinical symptoms, serum thyroxine, TRAb, thyroid ultrasound and orbital computed tomography. PBMCs were isolated from about 9.1 ml of fresh peripheral blood by Ficoll-Paque density gradient centrifugation. Trizol reagent was used to extract the total RNA, and its quality was then checked on an Agilent 2100 Bioanalyzer. For repertoire sequencing, TCR beta CDR3 regions were amplified from RNA transcripts. HTBI primers and the Qiagen OneStep RT-PCR kit were used in a first-round RT-PCR, which was followed by a second-round multiplex PCR, size selection and purification. The libraries underwent paired-end sequencing with 100 bp reads on an Illumina HiSeq2000. Per the authors' processing: SOAPnuke was used to process the reads, throwing out any read that had adapters, had uncalled bases, had a mean Phred below 15, or lacked an exact constant-primer or identifier match. COPE v1.2.5 was used to merge high-quality paired reads. Clonotypes were defined as unique nucleotide sequences and were aligned to IMGT TRB V, D and J references using MiTCR v1.1. Only V-J combinations with frequency above 0.0001 were analysed, covering approximately 99% of repertoires. A TCR clonal expansion and chaos score per V-J combination was defined as the ratio of F50 clonal expansion to chaos observed in the TCRdist matrix. Welch's t-statistics and random forest were used to narrow the features down to more than 10 V-J combinations, which were then fed into a naive Bayes classifier. The similarity between thyroid and blood repertoires was quantified using the Morisita-Horn index. The public reads were reanalyzed by TCRdb: fastp trimming at Q25, MiXCR alignment, in-frame beta chains only. Rows are combined by CDR3 protein, so each entry shows the most common genes and DNA. The V and J calls reflect TCRdb's pipeline rather than the authors' work. The sample table lists over 650,000 distinct CDR3 sequences, under 50% of them with a count of one. Under 3.5% of the sample is in the top ten clones.

This sequence was found in an adult man with Graves' ophthalmopathy. The source material was peripheral blood.

At the DNA level, the sequence is TGTGCCAGCAGCTTAGCCCAGCGATCCTACGAGCAGTACTTC. The resulting protein is CASSLAQRSYEQYF. The V gene is TRBV7-6 and the J gene is TRBJ2-7, with no reliable assignment of the D segment. V gives up 0 bases and J gives up 1 base, and the segment between their germline ends measures 7 bases. CDR1 and CDR2 were assigned from the germline V gene as SGHVS and FNYEAQ. Spanning cysteine to phenylalanine, the CDR3 consists of 14 amino acids. Of all the DNA, just the CDR3 is kept, 42 bases in frame from base 1. Here the CDR3 is joined to the reference TRBV7-6 and TRBJ2-7 genes, and the full variable domain is: GAGVSQSPRYKVTKRGQDVALRCDPISGHVSLYWYRQALGQGPEFLTYFNYEAQQDKSGLPNDRFSAERPEGSISTLTIQRTEQRDSAMYRCASSLAQRSYEQYFGPGTRLTVT.